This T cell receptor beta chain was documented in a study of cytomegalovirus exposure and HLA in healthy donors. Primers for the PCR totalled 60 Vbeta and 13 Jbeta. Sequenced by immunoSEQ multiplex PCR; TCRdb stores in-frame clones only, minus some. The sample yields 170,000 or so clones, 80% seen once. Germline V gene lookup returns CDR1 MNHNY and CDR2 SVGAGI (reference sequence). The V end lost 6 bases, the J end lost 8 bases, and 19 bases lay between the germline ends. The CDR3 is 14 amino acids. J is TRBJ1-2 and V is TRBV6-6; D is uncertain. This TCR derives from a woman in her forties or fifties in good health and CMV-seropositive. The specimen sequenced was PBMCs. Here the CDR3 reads CASSYRAGPGGYTF. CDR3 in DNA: TGTGCCAGCAGCTATAGGGCAGGCCCGGGAGGCTACACCTTC.